This T cell receptor beta chain was obtained from a study of blood T cell repertoires in COVID-19 (dated by TCRdb to the early 2020s). As for the study more broadly: The collaborator samples originated in the United States, Italy and Spain and spanned the acute and convalescent phases of COVID-19. Where available, HLA class I and class II types were obtained from metadata supplied by the sample provider rather than from assay-based typing. The repertoires were released in a freely available public database meant as a resource for research on the immune response to SARS-CoV-2. Samples came from the ongoing ImmuneRACE study (first 160 participants) plus 1,254 subjects from 6 global collaborators. Sample metadata almost always included a de-identified subject ID, COVID-19 status, age in years and sex. The material from the prospective study consisted of cDNA or gDNA derived from T cells, B-cell-depleted T cells, or PBMCs. The dataset comprised deeply sampled blood TCRbeta repertoires from subjects exposed to, actively infected with, or recovered from COVID-19. What the research found in general, with its limitations: How much clinical and demographic metadata was included differed by source and by participant, and the metadata was provided uncurated.

One collaborating source in Seattle enrolled patients while the patients were actively infected and followed the patients over time throughout the course of disease. The collaborating institutions used their own protocols to collect whole blood in K2EDTA tubes. For TCRbeta analysis, collaborator samples were shipped as frozen whole blood, as isolated PBMCs, or as DNA extracted from either sample type. The immunoSEQ Assay, a bias-controlled multiplex PCR, was used to amplify TCRbeta CDR3 regions from genomic DNA. The study's processing was this. Nucleated cell counts per sample were estimated from amplification of reference gene primers within the assay. Sequence reads were collapsed and filtered to measure the absolute abundance of every unique TCRbeta CDR3 rearrangement. For each sample, productive Simpson clonality was calculated by taking the square root of Simpson's diversity index across productive rearrangements. This is the immuneACCESS table as TCRdb keeps it, with only in-frame sequences that have V and J called. A part of the clones is gone; compared with another copy, unresolved V genes explain less than half, and the rest is unexplained. The V and J calls and clone size come from that table; D and trimming were worked out from the DNA. This sample gives under 450,000 clones in total; around 89% of them show up just once. The ten top clones hold 10% to 15% of the sample.

In regard to this clone: What antigen it recognizes has not been identified. Per-base quality was not reported, and no clone a single base away is much larger than it.

This sequence was found in a woman aged 45-59 years with COVID-19, enrolled during active disease. The specimen was peripheral blood.

The nucleotide sequence is TGTGCCAGCAGCTTGGCGGGTCTATATGGCTACACCTTC. Its protein reads: CASSLAGLYGYTF. The sequence is built from TRBV5-6 and TRBJ1-2, with no confident D gene call. The CDR3 spans 13 residues, from the cysteine through the phenylalanine. Only the CDR3 part of the read is kept: 39 bases, read in frame from the first base. Between the V and J ends, shortened by 0 bases and 5 bases respectively, the junction contains 8 bases. From a lookup of the germline V gene, CDR1 and CDR2 are SGHDT and YYEEEE.